This record looks at one TCR beta chain sequence and its context. Its antigen is currently not known. The sample holds no much larger clone one base away, and base qualities are not on file. Collaborating institutions collected whole blood in K2EDTA tubes following their own protocols. For TCRbeta analysis, collaborators shipped samples as frozen whole blood, isolated PBMCs, or DNA extracted from either of those sample types. The data are from a study of blood T cell repertoires in COVID-19 (dated by TCRdb to 2020 to 2021). Describing the broader study: The collaborator samples originated in the United States, Italy and Spain and spanned the acute and convalescent phases of COVID-19. The prospective study material was composed of cDNA or gDNA derived from T cells, B-cell-depleted T cells, or PBMCs. Deeply sampled blood TCRbeta repertoires from subjects exposed to, actively infected with, or recovered from COVID-19 were included in the dataset. A freely available public database, intended as a resource for researchers studying the immune response to SARS-CoV-2, is where the repertoires were released. Samples were obtained from the ongoing ImmuneRACE study (first 160 participants) and from about 1,300 subjects provided by 6 global collaborators. Nearly every sample came with metadata listing a de-identified subject ID, COVID-19 status, age in years and sex. Where available, HLA class I and class II types were obtained from metadata supplied by the sample provider rather than from assay-based typing.

The CDR3 holds 18 amino acids from the cysteine to the phenylalanine. Just CDR3 DNA is preserved here, 54 bases in frame from base 1. CDR1 and CDR2 are read off the germline V gene as MDHEN and SYDVKM. A distance of 21 bases separates the germline ends of V and J, which lose 5 bases and 1 base respectively. Results and caveats for the whole study, not just this receptor: The amount of clinical and demographic metadata varied by source and participant and was provided uncurated.

TCRbeta CDR3 regions were amplified from genomic DNA using the immunoSEQ Assay, a bias-controlled multiplex PCR. The original methods were these. The number of nucleated cells in each sample was estimated from the amplification of reference gene primers within the assay. Sequence reads were collapsed and filtered to measure the absolute abundance of every unique TCRbeta CDR3 rearrangement. For each sample, productive Simpson clonality was calculated as the square root of Simpson's diversity index over productive rearrangements. The clones in this table, taken by TCRdb from immuneACCESS, are in-frame only. Not every clone is retained; where verified, under half of the shortfall comes from an unresolved V gene, and the cause of the rest is unknown. V and J calls and clone size come straight from that table; D and trimming were deduced from the DNA. The sample table records about 330,000 clones; 88% of these occur just once. 3.5% to 4.5% of the sample goes to the ten largest clones.

Sample: peripheral blood. The clonotype comes from a woman aged 45-65 years with active or convalescent COVID-19. Rearrangement joined TRBV28 to TRBJ1-3, with TRBD1 as a weak D call on 5 bases. The nucleotide sequence is TGTGCCAGCAGTCCAGGACAAGGCGTCGACTTTTCTGGAAACACCATATATTTT. Its translation is CASSPGQGVDFSGNTIYF.